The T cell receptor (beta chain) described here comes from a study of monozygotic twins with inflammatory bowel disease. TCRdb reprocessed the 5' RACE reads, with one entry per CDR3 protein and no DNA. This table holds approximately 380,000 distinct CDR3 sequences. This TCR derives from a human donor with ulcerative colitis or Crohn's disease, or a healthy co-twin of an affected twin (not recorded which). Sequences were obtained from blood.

The CDR3 spells CASSLGTGGGEQYF. The V call is TRBV7-8, the J call TRBJ2-7; as DNA is missing, the TRBD1 call by TCRdb cannot be tested. This CDR3 region has 14 residues. Germline V gene data show CDR1 as SGHVS and CDR2 as FQNEAQ. Combining the CDR3 with reference TRBV7-8 and TRBJ2-7 gives the whole variable domain GAGVSQSPRYKVAKRGQDVALRCDPISGHVSLFWYQQALGQGPEFLTYFQNEAQLDKSGLPSDRFFAERPEGSVSTLKIQRTQQEDSAVYLCASSLGTGGGEQYFGPGTRLTVT.